This T cell receptor (beta chain) was identified in a study of blood T cells in healthy people across ages (dated by TCRdb to about 2015). About the investigation overall: Template switching captured roughly one uniquely barcoded TCR beta cDNA molecule per two T cells in model experiments. To track age-related changes in TCR beta repertoire diversity, the study relied on deep sequencing normalized with unique cDNA molecular identifiers. Four age groups were formed from the donors: young (average 16 years), middle-aged (around 40), aged (under 70) and long-lived (82). To avoid experimental bias, donors of different ages were randomly spread across the sequencing lanes. The study analyzed two additional independent replicas of 1 million unique cDNA reads from the same blood draw for two donors, one aged 18 to 30 and one aged 80 or older.

Preparation of the library involved 5' RACE. TCRdb records Illumina HiSeq 2500 as the sequencer. A second about 7 to 12 cycle PCR used a sample-barcoded 5' primer and a J-beta primer mix. A template-switch 5' adaptor carrying 12 random nucleotides introduced a unique molecular identifier onto each TCR beta cDNA molecule. Each sample yielded at least 2.5 million CDR3-containing paired-end reads. First-strand cDNA was synthesized from all RNA with the Mint cDNA synthesis kit, primed by a TRBC-specific oligonucleotide. All cDNA was treated with uracil-DNA glycosylase and then went through a first 18-cycle PCR with the universal primers M1SS and BC2_uni_R. The authors' pipeline ran thus. Normalization of each sample was performed by random selection of 1 million high-quality reads, each carrying a distinct molecular identifier. Reads with shared molecular identifiers were discarded instead of being binned into consensus sequences. MiTCR, run with a Q25 quality threshold and the strictest error-elimination algorithm, handled CDR3 identification, clonotype clustering and error correction. A nonparametric unseen species model with Euler transformation was used to estimate lower-bound total TCR beta diversity. Clones were called with MiXCR by TCRdb after fastp trimmed the public reads at Q25, and only in-frame beta chains were retained. Duplicate CDR3 protein sequences are folded into a single record with the most common DNA and genes. These V and J calls originate from TCRdb's pipeline instead of the authors' own analysis. This sample comprises hundreds of thousands of distinct CDR3 sequences, around a fifth of them detected only once. In total, the top ten clones hold roughly 3.6% of the sample.

What the study reported, not specific to this receptor: Because profiling used bulk unsorted PBMCs, naive and antigen-experienced compartments could not be compared conclusively. Compared with the aged group, more naive CD4+ T cells, fewer expanded clones and increased TCR diversity were shown by the long-lived group, suggesting age selection. Estimates of total diversity based on one million sequenced T cells were considered lower bounds and underestimates. As age increased, observed TCR beta diversity per million T cells dropped in a roughly linear way, and a significant reduction was already evident by age 40. Because the CMV infection status of the donors was unknown, age-related changes in expanded clonotypes may potentially have been confounded. A strong correlation was found between observed TCR beta diversity and the percentage of naive T cells measured by flow cytometry.

In this sample, this clonotype turned up a few times. Its specific antigen is unknown. Base-call qualities are not available, and no considerably larger clone is one nucleotide away. Donors were a few dozen systemically healthy Caucasian individuals from Russia aged roughly 6 to 90 years. Ten milliliters of peripheral blood were drawn from each donor into EDTA-treated Vacutainer tubes. Ficoll-Paque density-gradient centrifugation was used to isolate PBMCs, with at least 7 million per sample. Total RNA, at least 5 micrograms per sample, was extracted from PBMCs with Trizol reagent. For every donor, flow cytometry on a PBMC aliquot measured the percentage of naive CD45RAhigh/CD27high T cells. V is reduced by 2 bases and J by 0 bases, leaving a spacing of 10 bases between them. The CDR3 runs 15 amino acids, cysteine and phenylalanine included. The entry retains the CDR3 DNA only, 45 bases that are in frame from base 1. CDR1 and CDR2 are drawn from the germline V gene (reference sequence): LGHDT, YNNKEL.

Sample: blood. The sequence joins TRBV3-1 to TRBJ1-2; TRBD1 is perhaps the D gene, given 5 matching bases. The origin of this receptor is a man in his 70s in good health. The CDR3 is CASSQRGTPNYGYTF. The DNA sequence follows: TGTGCCAGCAGCCAAAGGGGAACCCCTAACTATGGCTACACCTTC.